These 9 T cell receptor beta chains were sequenced from one sample in a study of T cells in Graves' hyperthyroidism and ophthalmopathy. Amplified TCR beta CDR3 regions came from RNA transcripts. The HTBI primer set was used in a first-round RT-PCR of the TCR CDR3. TCRdb passed the multiplex PCR reads through MiXCR, listing each CDR3 protein once. The data show 500,000 or so distinct CDR3 sequences, more than 15% seen once. The sequenced sample was blood. All receptors derive from a woman younger than 35 with Graves' ophthalmopathy.

This clonotype was observed at least ten times. The gene calls are TRBV20-1 and TRBJ2-3; D is undetermined. Germline values: CDR1 DFQATT, CDR2 SNEGSKA (reference sequence). V lost 1 base and J 2 bases, leaving 7 bases between the germline ends. The CDR3 is made up of 13 amino acids. In DNA, the CDR3 is TGCAGTGCTAGAGGCGGCACCACAGATACGCAGTATTTT. Translation gives CSARGGTTDTQYF.

The chain links TRBV12-3 or TRBV12-4 to TRBJ2-2; a weak D match, TRBD2 (6 bases). Trimming stripped 6 bases from V and 6 bases from J, with 14 bases between. There are 14 residues in the CDR3. The CDR3 protein is CASRTGTGPGELFF. The CDR3 nucleotides are TGTGCCAGCAGGACCGGGACTGGGCCCGGGGAGCTGTTTTTT.

This clonotype occurred a few times. The J gene is TRBJ1-1, the V gene TRBV28; TRBD1 agrees at 9 bases. V shed 10 bases, J shed 0 bases, and the junction held 18 bases outside the gene matches. The CDR3 runs to 18 residues. The germline gives CDR1 MDHEN, CDR2 SYDVKM. CDR3 coding DNA: TGTGCCATCACAAGGACAGGGGCGTGGGGGGGCATGAACACTGAAGCTTTCTTT. It specifies CAITRTGAWGGMNTEAFF.

This clonotype appeared many times. This rearrangement joins TRBV18 to TRBJ1-4, with D unclear. The germline gives CDR1 KGHSH, CDR2 LQKENI. The CDR3 has 14 amino acids. V lost 1 base to trimming and J lost 8 bases, with 11 bases between them. This CDR3 is CASSPQDLLEKLFF. In nucleotides, the CDR3 is TGTGCCAGCTCACCACAGGACCTACTGGAAAAACTGTTTTTT.

This clonotype was seen a handful of times. The chain has TRBV27 and TRBJ2-5, with 10 bases matching TRBD2. The V segment lost 3 bases and the J segment 5 bases; nucleotides outside the gene matches: 6. The CDR3 contains 15 residues. CDR1 and CDR2 from the germline V gene are MNHEY and SMNVEV (reference sequence). The CDR3 nucleotides are TGTGCCAGCAGTTTTTCCCTAGCGGGGGCGGAGACCCAGTACTTC. This codes for CASSFSLAGAETQYF.

The chain joins TRBV18 to TRBJ2-7, with D uncertain. Per germline, CDR1 KGHSH and CDR2 LQKENI. The CDR3 spans 12 residues. Trimming cost V 3 bases and J 4 bases, with 7 bases left between them. CDR3 nucleotides: TGTGCCAGCTCACCGACGGAGTACGAGCAGTACTTC. Its protein product is CASSPTEYEQYF.

This clonotype was counted many times. V and J are TRBV6-5 and TRBJ1-1, with D perhaps matching TRBD1 (5 bases). The CDR3 consists of 15 residues. Germline V gene lookup returns CDR1 MNHEY and CDR2 SVGAGI. Deletions cut 6 bases from V and 0 bases from J, with 14 bases between. CDR3: CASSLRQRMNTEAFF. CDR3 DNA: TGTGCCAGCAGCTTAAGACAGCGAATGAACACTGAAGCTTTCTTT.

This clonotype has only a few counts. The rearrangement uses TRBV9 and TRBJ2-7; 7 bases match TRBD1. V trimming: 4 bases; J trimming: 2 bases; junction bases outside the gene matches: 9. The length of the CDR3 is 15 residues. The germline V gene encodes CDR1 SGDLS and CDR2 YYNGEE. The CDR3 loop is CASSPGTAPTYEQYF. The DNA of the CDR3 is TGTGCCAGCAGCCCGGGGACAGCTCCTACCTACGAGCAGTACTTC.

V gene TRBV5-6 combines with J gene TRBJ2-3, with TRBD1 matching 10 bases. The CDR3 has 16 residues. Germline V gives CDR1 SGHDT, CDR2 YYEEEE. With 3 bases clipped from V and 2 bases from J, the junction kept 6 bases outside the gene matches. Written as DNA, the CDR3 is TGTGCCAGCAGCTCTGACAGGGGGCGATACACAGATACGCAGTATTTT. Translation: CASSSDRGRYTDTQYF.